A selection of T cell receptor beta chains follows, all from one sample in a study of a mutant IDH1 vaccine in newly diagnosed glioma. These receptors' antigens are unknown. Using immunoSEQ multiplex PCR, the repertoire was profiled, and TCRdb retains in-frame clones only, with some absent. The table lists tens of thousands of clones, about 88% of them singletons. This material consisted of PBMCs, taken from a glioma patient whose treatment included an IDH1 peptide vaccine. The receptor source for this set is a woman aged 45-65 years with glioma. Each CDR3 is given with its conserved first and last residue. The order of the fields is V gene, D gene, J gene, clone size, CDR3 DNA, CDR3 protein. The D gene is left open where the match is weak. Clone size, where shown, is once, few, many, or a class for clones that have expanded.

>TRBV2|NA|TRBJ2-5|NA
TGTGCCAGCAGTGAGGACGAGACCCAGTACTTC
CASSEDETQYF
>TRBV5-1|TRBD2|TRBJ2-5|NA
TGCGCCAGCAGCTTCCGACTTCTCGGGGAGGGTACCCAGTACTTC
CASSFRLLGEGTQYF
>TRBV18|NA|TRBJ1-4|once
TGTGCCAGCTCACCTGCCCCTAATGAAAAACTGTTTTTT
CASSPAPNEKLFF
>TRBV29-1|NA|TRBJ2-3|NA
TGCAGCGGTGGGGCCAGCGCAGATACGCAGTATTTT
CSGGASADTQYF
>TRBV19|NA|TRBJ1-1|NA
TGTGCCAGTCCTCCCCCGGGACGGGGGTACACTGAAGCTTTCTTT
CASPPPGRGYTEAFF
>TRBV21-1|NA|TRBJ1-2|NA
TGTGCCAGCAGCCCCCGCGACAGGGCGCTTTGGTCCTATGGCTACACCTTC
CASSPRDRALWSYGYTF
>TRBV9|NA|TRBJ1-1|NA
TGTGCCAGCAGCGGGGGGGTTGAGCGAGTTACTGAAGCTTTCTTT
CASSGGVERVTEAFF
>TRBV18|TRBD2|TRBJ2-7|NA
TGTGCCAGCTCACCATTAGGAGCGACGGGGGGATTCTCCTACGAGCAGTACTTC
CASSPLGATGGFSYEQYF
>TRBV2|NA|TRBJ1-2|NA
TGTGCCAGCAGGGGAGACAGTCTCTATGGCTACACCTTC
CASRGDSLYGYTF
>TRBV7-2|TRBD2|TRBJ2-3|NA
TGTGCCAGCAGCCGCGGGACTAGCGGGGGGGCCCAGCGCACGCAGTATTTT
CASSRGTSGGAQRTQYF
>TRBV20-1|NA|TRBJ2-3|NA
TGCAGTGCTAGGGGCTCAGATACGCAGTATTTT
CSARGSDTQYF
>TRBV7-8|NA|TRBJ2-7|NA
TGTGCCAGCAGCTTAGGGGCCGTATTGCACTTC
CASSLGAVLHF
>TRBV4-2|NA|TRBJ2-5|once
TGTGCCAGCAGTCGGGAAGAGACCCAGTACTTC
CASSREETQYF
>TRBV5-1|NA|TRBJ1-6|NA
TGCGCCAGCAGCTCAATTCCGGGACGGAAACTTTCACCCCTCCACTTT
CASSSIPGRKLSPLHF
>TRBV7-7|NA|TRBJ2-7|NA
TGTGCCAGCAGCTTAGGGACGGGGGGCGCGAGGGAGCAGTACTTC
CASSLGTGGAREQYF
>TRBV30|TRBD1|TRBJ1-6|few
TGTGCCTGGAGTTCAGGGGGATTCGAATCACCCCTCCACTTT
CAWSSGGFESPLHF
>TRBV5-1|NA|TRBJ2-1|NA
TGCGCCAGCAGCTTGGCCTTGGGGGGTTCCCGGGATGAGCAGTTCTTC
CASSLALGGSRDEQFF
>TRBV27|NA|TRBJ2-6|NA
TGTGCCAGCAGTTTTCGGGGCGGCGCATCTGGGGCCAACGTCCTGACTTTC
CASSFRGGASGANVLTF
>TRBV5-1|NA|TRBJ2-1|once
TGCGCCAGCAGCTTGGCCCATAATGAGCAGTTCTTC
CASSLAHNEQFF
>TRBV27|NA|TRBJ1-5|NA
TGTGCCAGCAGTCCTGGACTGGAAAATCAGCCCCAGCATTTT
CASSPGLENQPQHF
>TRBV11-2|TRBD1|TRBJ1-2|once
TGTGCCAGCAGCCCGGGACAGGGGAACTATGGCTACACCTTC
CASSPGQGNYGYTF
>TRBV30|TRBD1|TRBJ1-2|once
TGTGCCTGGAGCCGACAGGGCAAAAACTATGGCTACACCTTC
CAWSRQGKNYGYTF
>TRBV2|NA|TRBJ1-4|NA
TGTGCCAGCAGAGGAGATAATGAAAAACTGTTTTTT
CASRGDNEKLFF
>TRBV19|NA|TRBJ2-2|once
TGTGCCAGTAGTATAGGTTATAGTCGGTTCACCGGGGAGCTGTTTTTT
CASSIGYSRFTGELFF
>TRBV6-6|TRBD2|TRBJ2-1|NA
TGTGCCAGCAGGGTCAGCGGGGGGGCAGAATACAATGAGCAGTTCTTC
CASRVSGGAEYNEQFF
>TRBV15|TRBD1|TRBJ1-1|NA
TGTGCCACCAGCCCCGGGACAGGGACGAACACTGAAGCTTTCTTT
CATSPGTGTNTEAFF
>TRBV21-1|NA|TRBJ1-5|NA
TGTGCCAGCAGCAAAGGGGACAGGGGGCGCGGTCAGCCCCAGCATTTT
CASSKGDRGRGQPQHF
>TRBV27|NA|TRBJ1-1|NA
TGTGCCAGCAGCACTTTTCTTTTGGGGTTGAACACTGAAGCTTTCTTT
CASSTFLLGLNTEAFF
>TRBV13|TRBD1|TRBJ1-5|NA
TGTGCCAGCAGCTTAGGTGGGACAGGGGGAGATCAGCCCCAGCATTTT
CASSLGGTGGDQPQHF
>TRBV5-4|TRBD1|TRBJ1-1|NA
TGTGCCAGCAGCAGAGGGACAGGGGGCACTATGAACACTGAAGCTTTCTTT
CASSRGTGGTMNTEAFF
>TRBV27|TRBD1|TRBJ1-5|NA
TGTGCCAGCAGTATAACCCGGACAGGGAATCAGCCCCAGCATTTT
CASSITRTGNQPQHF
>TRBV5-4|NA|TRBJ2-7|NA
TGTGCCAGCAGCTCGCAAAGCTCCTACGAGCAGTACTTC
CASSSQSSYEQYF
>TRBV10-3|TRBD1|TRBJ2-1|NA
TGTGCCATCAGTCCTGGACAGGGGAACGGCAATGAGCAGTTCTTC
CAISPGQGNGNEQFF
>TRBV4-2|NA|TRBJ1-4|NA
TGTGCCAGCAGCCAAAGCAGGGGTTCAAAGGAAAAACTGTTTTTT
CASSQSRGSKEKLFF
>TRBV18|TRBD1|TRBJ1-3|once
TGTGCCAGCTCACCCAACCACTCGACAGGGAATGGAAACACCATATATTTT
CASSPNHSTGNGNTIYF
>TRBV29-1|NA|TRBJ1-1|NA
TGCAGCGTTGCTCGACAGAACACTGAAGCTTTCTTT
CSVARQNTEAFF
>TRBV5-6|TRBD1|TRBJ1-2|NA
TGTGCCAGCAGCTTGAAGACCCGGGACAGCCCTGGCTACACCTTC
CASSLKTRDSPGYTF
>TRBV5-1|TRBD1|TRBJ2-5|NA
TGCGCCAGCAGCACGCGACAGGGGGCTCGGGAAGAGACCCAGTACTTC
CASSTRQGAREETQYF